The 27 T cell receptor delta chains in this list originate from one sample, sequenced in a study of delta chains in infants with herpesvirus infections. Gamma-chain- and delta-chain-specific primers converted PBMC RNA into TCR cDNA. TCRdb applied CATT to the RT-PCR reads for clone calling. Of some 680 delta-chain clones detected, about 42% appear once; the ten largest clones hold roughly 19%. This material consisted of peripheral blood, taken at time point 1 of longitudinal follow-up. Every receptor here comes from a human donor who was a Ugandan infant, either HIV-exposed or HIV-unexposed (not recorded which).

The CDR3 DNA reads TGTGCTCTTGGGGTTGGCCTTCCCACGCCTTCGGGCGATAAACTCATCTTT. It translates to CALGVGLPTPSGDKLIF. This rearrangement joins TRDV1 to TRDJ1, with D possibly being TRDD2 (6 bases). The germline gives CDR1 TSWWSYY, CDR2 QGS. The CDR3 sequence is 17 residues long. V lost 4 bases, J lost 4 bases, and 22 bases lay in between.

This clone is judged large (0.1 to 1%). The CDR3 DNA reads as TGTGCCTGTGACAATAGGGGATACAGGGGCTCCTGGGACACCCGACAGATGTTTTTC. This codes for CACDNRGYRGSWDTRQMFF. J is TRDJ3 and V is TRDV2; TRDD3 aligns across 8 bases. Trimming cost V 2 bases and J 0 bases; bases outside gene matches: 8. The CDR3 is made up of 19 amino acids. Germline CDR1 GEAIGNYY, CDR2 EKD.

This clone is judged medium-sized (0.01 to 0.1%). This sequence joins TRDV2 and TRDJ3, with 11 nucleotides matching TRDD3. Per the germline V gene, CDR1 is GEAIGNYY and CDR2 is EKD. Unmatched junction bases numbered 6, after V lost 1 base and J lost 2 bases. The length of the CDR3 is 19 residues. CDR3: CACDTVGDTKPWDTRQMFF. In DNA, the CDR3 is TGTGCCTGTGACACGGTGGGGGATACGAAGCCCTGGGACACCCGACAGATGTTTTTC.

Concerning this clone itself: Just one base apart from a much larger clone, this may be a read error. Other DNA sequences in this specimen translate into the identical CDR3. The chain combines TRDV1 with TRDJ2; 8 bases agree with TRDD3. This CDR3 comprises 18 residues. Germline CDR1 is TSWWSYY and CDR2 is QGS. The CDR3 coding sequence is TGTGCTCTTGGAGAACTACCATTACTGGGGGCCTTGACAGCACAACTCTTCTTT. As protein: CALGELPLLGALTAQLFF.

Remarks on this clone: With a much larger clone just one base away, this may be a read error. The chain recombines TRDV1 with TRDJ1; 8 positions match TRDD2. V was clipped by 4 bases and J by 4 bases; unmatched bases: 14. CDR1 TSWWSYY and CDR2 QGS come from the germline V gene. This CDR3 is 17 amino acids long. CDR3: CALGGPLPSLLCDKLIF. The DNA of the CDR3 is TGTGCTCTTGGGGGTCCCCTTCCTAGCCTACTGTGCGATAAACTCATCTTT.

Concerning this clone: The TCRdb record carries a much larger clone's protein, which differs from this DNA's translation at residue 10; a read error is the likely cause, and the protein listed here is the DNA translation. This chain uses TRDV2 with TRDJ3; 13 nucleotides line up with TRDD3. This CDR3 has 18 residues. Germline loops: CDR1 GEAIGNYY, CDR2 EKD. J was trimmed by 2 bases and V by 2 bases; bases with no gene match: 2. The CDR3 DNA follows: TGTGCCTGTGACATACTGGGGGATACGCCCTGGGACACCCGACAGATGTTTTTC. This translates into CACDILGDTPWDTRQMFF.

In this sample, this clone turned up a few times. The likely explanation is a read error, given a far larger clone one base away. The rearrangement links TRDV2 to TRDJ3; 11 nucleotides line up with TRDD3. The CDR3 loop spans 18 amino acids. Germline CDR1 is GEAIGNYY and CDR2 is EKD. CDR3 bases: TGTGCCTGTGACGTACTGGGGGATAGCTCCTGGGGCACCCGACAGATGTTTTTC. As protein: CACDVLGDSSWGTRQMFF.

This clone ranks as medium-sized. This rearrangement joins TRDV1 to TRDJ1, with 7 bases matching TRDD3. Trimming cost V 0 bases and J 8 bases; bases outside gene matches: 18. CDR3 length equals 18 residues. In germline, CDR1 is TSWWSYY, CDR2 QGS. Written as DNA, the CDR3 is TGTGCTCTTGGGGAACTGGCCCTCCGCTGGGGGTTCATTCCAAAACTCATCTTT. It encodes CALGELALRWGFIPKLIF.

This clone is large in the sample. The V gene is TRDV2, the J gene TRDJ3; 7 positions agree with TRDD3. Looked up from germline, CDR1 is GEAIGNYY and CDR2 is EKD. V was pared by 3 bases and J by 0 bases, with 1 base of the junction left unmatched. The CDR3 contains 16 residues. The CDR3 bases are TGTGCCTGTGACTACTGGGGCTCCTGGGACACCCGACAGATGTTTTTC. Its translation is CACDYWGSWDTRQMFF.

This clone was detected only a few times. The CDR3 sequence: CALGFQTGAWTPHTDKLIF. For the CDR3, the DNA is TGTGCTCTTGGGTTCCAAACTGGGGCCTGGACACCCCACACCGATAAACTCATCTTT. The chain has TRDV1 and TRDJ1; 7 positions agree with TRDD3. J was trimmed by 0 bases and V by 5 bases; bases with no gene match: 18. The CDR3 has 19 amino acids. Germline V gives CDR1 TSWWSYY, CDR2 QGS.

As for this clone: A single base is all that separates this from a far larger clone, so a read error is likely. The CDR3 bases are TGTGCCTGTGACACGCTGGGGGATATAGTAACCTGGGACACCCGACAGATGTTTTTC. This sequence encodes CACDTLGDIVTWDTRQMFF. The chain has TRDV2 and TRDJ3, with 10 bases identical to TRDD3. After removal of 1 base from V and 2 bases from J, the junction contained 7 bases not matched to a gene. Per germline, CDR1 GEAIGNYY and CDR2 EKD. CDR3 length equals 19 residues.

Concerning this clone itself: TCRdb's protein, taken from a much larger clone, differs from this DNA's translation at residue 11, likely owing to a read error; the protein displayed comes from the DNA. The CDR3 sequence: CALGGLTVPGGWTDKLIF. The CDR3 bases are TGTGCTCTTGGGGGCTTGACCGTACCGGGGGGTTGGACCGATAAACTCATCTTT. V usage is TRDV1 and J usage is TRDJ1; D is perhaps TRDD3 (5 bases). Germline V CDR1 and CDR2: TSWWSYY, QGS. The V end was cut by 4 bases, the J end by 2 bases, with 23 bases between. CDR3 length equals 18 residues.

As to this clone: A far larger clone is one nucleotide away, so this likely arose from a read error. The chain carries TRDV2 and TRDJ1; TRDD3 aligns across 13 bases. The CDR3 spans 15 residues. CDR1 is GEAIGNYY, CDR2 EKD, per germline. V was clipped by 2 bases and J by 3 bases; unmatched bases: 2. The CDR3 sequence is CACDSTGGYADKLIF. The CDR3 DNA sequence: TGTGCCTGTGACAGTACTGGGGGATACGCCGATAAACTCATCTTT.

By frequency in the sample, this clone is large. This sequence joins TRDV1 and TRDJ1; no reliable D call. This CDR3 region has 18 residues. CDR1 and CDR2 (germline): TSWWSYY, QGS. Trimming shortened V by 7 bases and J by 2 bases, and 26 bases separated the two germline ends. CDR3 residues: CALVRTEQAGFPTDKLIF. The CDR3 coding sequence is TGTGCTCTTGTTCGTACGGAGCAGGCAGGTTTCCCAACCGATAAACTCATCTTT.

Comment on this clone: The likely explanation is a read error, given a far larger clone one base away. The V and J genes are TRDV2 and TRDJ2; a possible D gene is TRDD3 (6 bases). The germline V gene has CDR1 GEAIGNYY and CDR2 EKD. This CDR3 has 14 amino acids. The CDR3, as DNA: TGTGCCTGTGACACTTGGGGATTGACAGCACAAATCTTCTTT. This gives the protein CACDTWGLTAQIFF.

This clone was seen more than once but under ten times. Since a far larger clone is one base different, this is likely a read error. Additional DNA sequences in this sample encode the identical CDR3. The rearrangement links TRDV2 to TRDJ2; TRDD3 matches at 9 bases. The CDR3 has 15 residues. Germline assignment: CDR1 GEAIGNYY and CDR2 EKD. The CDR3 sequence: CACDILGDLTAQLFF. As DNA, the CDR3 is TGTGCTTGTGACATACTGGGGGATTTGACAGCACAACTCTTCTTT.

Within the sample, this clone is large (0.1 to 1%). At the DNA level, this CDR3 is encoded by other sequences in the same sample as well. CDR3 sequence: CALGERAGALKVWGIQRSDKLIF. In nucleotides, the CDR3 is TGTGCTCTTGGGGAACGAGCCGGCGCCCTCAAGGTCTGGGGGATACAGCGGAGCGATAAACTCATCTTT. The chain links TRDV1 to TRDJ1; TRDD3 agrees at 11 bases. There are 23 residues in the CDR3. Trimming took 1 base from V and 4 from J; bases not matched to a gene: 26. Germline V lookup: CDR1 TSWWSYY, CDR2 QGS.

The V gene is TRDV2, the J gene TRDJ1, with 13 nucleotides matching TRDD3. The V segment lost 2 bases and the J segment 0 bases; nucleotides outside the gene matches: 8. The CDR3 consists of 18 residues. Germline CDR1 and CDR2: GEAIGNYY and EKD. CDR3 loop: CACDSLTGGYAYTDKLIF. In DNA form, the CDR3 reads TGTGCCTGTGACAGCCTTACTGGGGGATACGCTTACACCGATAAACTCATCTTT.

V is TRDV2 and J is TRDJ3; 12 bases map to TRDD3. From germline, CDR1 is GEAIGNYY and CDR2 EKD. The ends lost 0 bases at V and 1 base at J; junction bases unmatched: 3. CDR3 length: 19 residues. The CDR3 sequence: CACDTAGGYASWDTRQMFF. The CDR3 DNA is TGTGCCTGTGACACCGCTGGGGGATACGCGTCCTGGGACACCCGACAGATGTTTTTC.

With respect to this clone: A much larger clone differs from this one at a single base, so this may be a read error. The chain uses TRDV2 and TRDJ3, with 11 nucleotides matching TRDD3. Germline CDR1 and CDR2: GEAIGNYY and EKD. The CDR3 runs 19 residues. CDR3 coding DNA: TGTGCCCGTGACAACGTACTGGGGGATAGCTCCTGGGACACCCGACAGATGTTTTTC. Translation: CARDNVLGDSSWDTRQMFF.

By share of the sample, this clone is medium-sized. V and J are TRDV2 and TRDJ2; 10 bases align to TRDD3. The CDR3 totals 14 residues. V shed 3 bases, J shed 5 bases, and the junction held 2 bases outside the gene matches. The germline V gene encodes CDR1 GEAIGNYY and CDR2 EKD. CDR3 protein: CACDLLGDTAQLFF. CDR3 nucleotide sequence: TGTGCCTGTGACCTACTGGGGGATACAGCACAACTCTTCTTT.

By share of the sample, this clone is large. The chain has TRDV3 and TRDJ1; TRDD3 agrees at 10 bases. The CDR3 has 17 residues. The trim removed 3 bases at V and 0 bases at J, leaving 13 bases unmatched. Germline V gene sequence: CDR1 TVYSNPD, CDR2 GDNSRS (reference sequence). The CDR3 DNA sequence: TGTGCCTTCAGCCGTCTGGGGGATAAAGGCTACACCGATAAACTCATCTTT. Translated, it gives CAFSRLGDKGYTDKLIF.

Concerning this clone itself: It is likely a read error: a sequence one base away is far more abundant. The same CDR3 also results from other DNA sequences found in this sample. This sequence joins TRDV2 and TRDJ3; 7 bases fit TRDD3. The CDR3 is 18 amino acids. CDR1 is GEAIGNYY, CDR2 EKD, per germline. CDR3 residues: CACDTAGGRSWDTRQMFF. The CDR3 DNA follows: TGTGCCTGTGACACCGCTGGGGGTCGCTCCTGGGACACCCGTCAGATGTTTTTC.

This clone was found once. Given a far larger clone just one base away, this is likely a sequencing read error. The chain employs TRDV2 and TRDJ3; tentative D call: TRDD3 (5 bases). In germline, CDR1 is GEAIGNYY, CDR2 EKD. The CDR3 contains 19 residues. The V and J ends lost 0 bases and 0 bases respectively, with 14 bases between them. Here the CDR3 reads CACDTADKGFSWDTRQMFF. CDR3 coding DNA: TGTGCCTGTGACACCGCGGATAAGGGTTTCTCCTGGGACACCCGACAGATGTTTTTC.

Of note for this clone: A read error is the likely source, as a far larger clone sits one nucleotide away. This chain uses TRDV1 with TRDJ1, with TRDD3 as a possible D gene (6 bases). Trimming took off 1 base at V and 2 bases at J, with 29 bases between the two ends. Germline-derived CDR1 and CDR2 are TSWWSYY and QGS. This CDR3 comprises 21 residues. CDR3 sequence: CALGERGSCFPFYWETDKLIF. In DNA, the CDR3 is TGTGCTCTTGGGGAACGGGGATCGTGTTTCCCGTTCTACTGGGAAACCGATAAACTCATCTTT.

This clone is large (0.1 to 1%). This rearrangement joins TRDV1 to TRDJ1; TRDD3 agrees at 13 bases. CDR1 and CDR2 from the germline V gene are TSWWSYY and QGS. Trimming at V came to 2 bases and at J to 0 bases, leaving 18 bases not matched to a gene. There are 22 residues in the CDR3. CDR3 region: CALGEEGINWGIRQGHTDKLIF. CDR3 nucleotide sequence: TGTGCTCTTGGGGAAGAGGGGATTAACTGGGGGATACGACAGGGACACACCGATAAACTCATCTTT.

This clone is hyperexpanded within its sample. Other DNA sequences of this sample code for an identical CDR3. The genes are TRDV2 and TRDJ3, with 7 bases fitting TRDD3. CDR3 length equals 18 residues. Trimming took 0 bases from V and 0 from J; bases not matched to a gene: 4. The germline CDR1 and CDR2 sequences are GEAIGNYY and EKD. CDR3 bases: TGTGCCTGTGACACCGCTGGGGGTCGCTCCTGGGACACCCGACAGATGTTTTTC. Residues: CACDTAGGRSWDTRQMFF.